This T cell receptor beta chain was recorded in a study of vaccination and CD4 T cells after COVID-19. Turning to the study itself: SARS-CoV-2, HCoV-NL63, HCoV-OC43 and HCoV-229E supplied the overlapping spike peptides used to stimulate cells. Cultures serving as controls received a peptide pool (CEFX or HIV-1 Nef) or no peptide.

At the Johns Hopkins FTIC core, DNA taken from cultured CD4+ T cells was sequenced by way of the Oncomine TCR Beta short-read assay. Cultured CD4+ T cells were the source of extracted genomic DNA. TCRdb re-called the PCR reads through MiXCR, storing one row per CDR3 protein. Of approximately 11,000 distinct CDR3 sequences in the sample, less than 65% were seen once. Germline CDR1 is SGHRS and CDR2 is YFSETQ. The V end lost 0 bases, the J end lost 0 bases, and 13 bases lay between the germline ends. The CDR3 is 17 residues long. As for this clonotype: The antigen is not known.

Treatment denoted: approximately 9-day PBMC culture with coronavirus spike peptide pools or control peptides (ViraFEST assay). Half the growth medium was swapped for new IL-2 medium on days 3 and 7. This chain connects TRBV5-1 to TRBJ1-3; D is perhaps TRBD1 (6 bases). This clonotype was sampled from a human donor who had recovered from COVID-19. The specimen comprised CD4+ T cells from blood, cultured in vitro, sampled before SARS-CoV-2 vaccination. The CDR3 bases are TGCGCCAGCAGCTTGGATTCAGGGGTCAGCTCTGGAAACACCATATATTTT. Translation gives CASSLDSGVSSGNTIYF.